The 3 T cell receptor beta chains listed next were all sequenced from one sample in a study of cytomegalovirus exposure and HLA in healthy donors. The PCR was carried out with 60 Vbeta primers and 13 Jbeta primers. Here immunoSEQ multiplex PCR was the method, and the copy in TCRdb shows in-frame clones only, minus some. Here the sample spans roughly 160,000 clones, around four fifths being singletons. Material for sequencing was PBMCs. The receptor source for this set is a woman between 50 and 59 years old in good health and CMV-seropositive.

The chain employs TRBV27 and TRBJ1-1; the D is unclear. V was cut by 3 bases and J by 1 base, with 9 bases left in between. CDR1 and CDR2 (germline): MNHEY, SMNVEV (reference sequence). This CDR3 has 14 residues. The CDR3 loop reads CASSLRDSNTEAFF. The CDR3 DNA follows: TGTGCCAGCAGTTTGAGGGATTCGAACACTGAAGCTTTCTTT.

The rearrangement joins TRBV6-1 to TRBJ1-1; D not certain. The germline V gene has CDR1 MNHNS and CDR2 SASEGT. The V gene lost 2 bases and the J gene lost 4 bases, with 8 bases spanning the gap. CDR3 length: 13 amino acids. This CDR3 reads CASSEWAGTEAFF. The CDR3 region has the DNA TGTGCCAGCAGTGAATGGGCGGGCACTGAAGCTTTCTTT.

V usage is TRBV14 and J usage is TRBJ2-1; 8 bases line up with TRBD1. Germline CDR1 reads SGHDN; CDR2 reads FVKESK. The CDR3 extends over 15 amino acids. The V and J ends lost 4 bases and 7 bases, in that order; junction bases with no gene match: 9. The CDR3 DNA sequence: TGTGCCAGCAGCCCCGGCAGGGGGCGCAGTAATGAGCAGTTCTTC. Its translation is CASSPGRGRSNEQFF.